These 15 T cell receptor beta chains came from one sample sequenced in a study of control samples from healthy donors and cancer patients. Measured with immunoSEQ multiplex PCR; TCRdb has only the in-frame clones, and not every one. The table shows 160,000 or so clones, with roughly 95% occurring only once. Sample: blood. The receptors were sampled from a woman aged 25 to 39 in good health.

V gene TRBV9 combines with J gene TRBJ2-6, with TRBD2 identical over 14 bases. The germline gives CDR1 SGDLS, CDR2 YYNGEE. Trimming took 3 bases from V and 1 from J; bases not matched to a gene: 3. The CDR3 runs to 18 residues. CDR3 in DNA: TGTGCCAGCAGCGCCCGGACTAGCGGGAGGTCTGGGGCCAACGTCCTGACTTTC. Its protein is CASSARTSGRSGANVLTF.

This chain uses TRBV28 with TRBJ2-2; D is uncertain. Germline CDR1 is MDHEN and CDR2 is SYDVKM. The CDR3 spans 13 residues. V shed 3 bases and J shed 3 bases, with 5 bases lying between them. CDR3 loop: CASSLSDTGELFF. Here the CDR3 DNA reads TGTGCCAGCAGTTTGAGTGACACCGGGGAGCTGTTTTTT.

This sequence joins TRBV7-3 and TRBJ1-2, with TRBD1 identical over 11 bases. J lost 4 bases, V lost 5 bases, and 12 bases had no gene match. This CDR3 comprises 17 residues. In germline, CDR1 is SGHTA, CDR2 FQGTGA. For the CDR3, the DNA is TGTGCCAGCAGCCTTGGGACAGGGGGAGTGCTCTGCTATGGCTACACCTTC. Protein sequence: CASSLGTGGVLCYGYTF. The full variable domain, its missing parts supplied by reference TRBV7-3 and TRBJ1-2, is GAGVSQTPSNKVTEKGKYVELRCDPISGHTALYWYRQSLGQGPEFLIYFQGTGAADDSGLPNDRFFAVRPEGSVSTLKIQRTERGDSAVYLCASSLGTGGVLCYGYTFGSGTRLTVV.

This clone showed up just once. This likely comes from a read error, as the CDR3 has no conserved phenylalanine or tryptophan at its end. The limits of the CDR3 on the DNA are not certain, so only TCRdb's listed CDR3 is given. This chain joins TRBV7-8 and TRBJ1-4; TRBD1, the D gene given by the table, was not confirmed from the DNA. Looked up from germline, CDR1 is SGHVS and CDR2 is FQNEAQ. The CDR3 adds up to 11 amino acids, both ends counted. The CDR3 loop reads CASSLVVRGRI.

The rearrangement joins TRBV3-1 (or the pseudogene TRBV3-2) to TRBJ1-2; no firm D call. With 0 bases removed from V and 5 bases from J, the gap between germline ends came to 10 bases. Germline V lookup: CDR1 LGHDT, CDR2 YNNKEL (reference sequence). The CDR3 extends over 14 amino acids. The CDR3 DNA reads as TGTGCCAGCAGCCAAGAGGTGCCCGTTTATGGCTACACCTTC. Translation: CASSQEVPVYGYTF.

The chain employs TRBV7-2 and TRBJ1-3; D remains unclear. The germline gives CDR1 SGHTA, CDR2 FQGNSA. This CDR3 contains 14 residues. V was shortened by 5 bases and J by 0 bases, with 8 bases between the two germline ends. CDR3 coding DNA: TGTGCCAGCAGCCCGTCTCACTCTGGAAACACCATATATTTT. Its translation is CASSPSHSGNTIYF.

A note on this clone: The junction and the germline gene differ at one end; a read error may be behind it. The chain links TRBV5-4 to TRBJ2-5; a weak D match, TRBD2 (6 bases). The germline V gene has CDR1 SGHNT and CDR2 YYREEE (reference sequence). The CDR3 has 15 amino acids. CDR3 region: CASSLGFGSQQTQYF. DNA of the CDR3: TGTGCCAGCAGCTTGGGTTTCGGGAGCCAACAGACCCAGTACTTC.

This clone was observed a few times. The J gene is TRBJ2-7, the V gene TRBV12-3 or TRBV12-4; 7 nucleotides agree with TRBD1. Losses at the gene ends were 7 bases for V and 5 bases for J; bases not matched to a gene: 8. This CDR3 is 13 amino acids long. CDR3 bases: TGTGCCAGCACCCAGACAGGGTTGGACGAGCAGTACTTC. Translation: CASTQTGLDEQYF.

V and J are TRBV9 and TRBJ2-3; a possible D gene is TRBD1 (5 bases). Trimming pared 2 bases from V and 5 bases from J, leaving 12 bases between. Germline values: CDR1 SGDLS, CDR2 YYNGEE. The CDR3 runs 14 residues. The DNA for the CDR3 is TGTGCCAGCAGCGTTCGACTTAGGGGAGATACGCAGTATTTT. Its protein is CASSVRLRGDTQYF.

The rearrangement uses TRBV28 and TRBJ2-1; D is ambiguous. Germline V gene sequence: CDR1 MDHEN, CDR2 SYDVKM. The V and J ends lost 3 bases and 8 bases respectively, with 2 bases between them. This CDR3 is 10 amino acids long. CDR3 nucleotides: TGTGCCAGCAGTTTTGATGAGCAGTTCTTC. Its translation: CASSFDEQFF.

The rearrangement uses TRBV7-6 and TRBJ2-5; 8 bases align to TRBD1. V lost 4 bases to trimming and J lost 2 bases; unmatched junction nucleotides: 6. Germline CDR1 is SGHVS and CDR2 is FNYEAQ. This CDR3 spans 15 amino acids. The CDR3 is CASSSPQGGQETQYF. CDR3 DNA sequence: TGTGCCAGCAGCTCGCCACAGGGGGGACAAGAGACCCAGTACTTC.

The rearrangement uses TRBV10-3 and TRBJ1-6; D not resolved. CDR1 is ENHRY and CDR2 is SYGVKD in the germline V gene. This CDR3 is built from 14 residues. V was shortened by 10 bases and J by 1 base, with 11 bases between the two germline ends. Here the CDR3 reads CATHMGSYNSPLHF. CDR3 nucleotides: TGTGCCACCCACATGGGGTCCTATAATTCACCCCTCCACTTT.

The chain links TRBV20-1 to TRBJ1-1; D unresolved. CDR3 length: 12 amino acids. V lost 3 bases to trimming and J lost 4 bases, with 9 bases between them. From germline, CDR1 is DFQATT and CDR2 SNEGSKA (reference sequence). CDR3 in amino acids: CSASWLGTEAFF. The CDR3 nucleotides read TGCAGTGCTAGTTGGCTGGGCACTGAAGCTTTCTTT.

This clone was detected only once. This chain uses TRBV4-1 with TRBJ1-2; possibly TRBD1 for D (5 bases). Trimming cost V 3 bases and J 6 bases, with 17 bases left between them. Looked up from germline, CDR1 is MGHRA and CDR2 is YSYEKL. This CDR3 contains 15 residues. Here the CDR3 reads CASSHPGRGEHGYTF. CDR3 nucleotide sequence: TGCGCCAGCAGCCACCCCGGGAGGGGCGAGCATGGCTACACCTTC.

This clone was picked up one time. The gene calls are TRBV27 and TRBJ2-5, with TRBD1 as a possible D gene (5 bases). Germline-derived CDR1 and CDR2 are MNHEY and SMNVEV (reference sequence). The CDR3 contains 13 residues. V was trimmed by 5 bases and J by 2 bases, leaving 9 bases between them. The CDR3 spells CASSGQNQETQYF. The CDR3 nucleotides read TGTGCCAGCAGTGGACAAAATCAAGAGACCCAGTACTTC.